One and the same sample provided the 20 T cell receptor beta chains below, sequenced in a study of graft-versus-host responses after intestinal transplantation. Some clones are missing from TCRdb's copy, which holds only in-frame ones; the method was immunoSEQ multiplex PCR. The sample shows about 120,000 clones, 85% to 95% of them seen only once. No antigen has been assigned to these receptors. The sequencing here drew on unstimulated CD4+ T cells sorted from spleen or lymph node cells, taken before intestinal transplant. Receptor source: a human donor who received an intestinal transplant.

The V call is TRBV11-2, the J call TRBJ2-3; weak D call: TRBD2 (6 bases). Between the trimmed V and J ends, which lost 1 base and 0 bases, there was a span of 11 bases. From germline, CDR1 is SGHAT and CDR2 FQNNGV. This CDR3 is built from 16 residues. DNA for the CDR3: TGTGCCAGCAGCTTAGTGGCGGGATGGAGCACAGATACGCAGTATTTT. Protein product: CASSLVAGWSTDTQYF. The whole variable domain, remainder taken from reference TRBV11-2 and TRBJ2-3, is EAGVAQSPRYKIIEKRQSVAFWCNPISGHATLYWYQQILGQGPKLLIQFQNNGVVDDSQLPKDRFSAERLKGVDSTLKIQPAKLEDSAVYLCASSLVAGWSTDTQYFGPGTRLTVL.

The chain has TRBV6-5 and TRBJ2-3; D ambiguous. The CDR3 sequence is 14 residues long. The germline gives CDR1 MNHEY, CDR2 SVGAGI. Trimming stripped 0 bases from V and 3 bases from J, with 7 bases between. CDR3: CASSYSTATDTQYF. The DNA for the CDR3 is TGTGCCAGCAGTTACTCGACGGCGACAGATACGCAGTATTTT.

This clone was observed a single time. The gene calls are TRBV6-6 and TRBJ1-5; D remains unclear. Germline V gene sequence: CDR1 MNHNY, CDR2 SVGAGI (reference sequence). Trimming took 7 bases from V and 3 from J, leaving 13 bases between them. This CDR3 spans 14 amino acids. The CDR3 region has the DNA TGTGCCAGCACCCCCCGGTTTTTCAATCAGCCCCAGCATTTT. This sequence encodes CASTPRFFNQPQHF.

The V gene is TRBV7-2, the J gene TRBJ2-7; 10 bases line up with TRBD2. Losses at the gene ends were 3 bases for V and 3 bases for J; bases not matched to a gene: 2. Germline CDR1 SGHTA, CDR2 FQGNSA. This CDR3 comprises 14 residues. The CDR3 sequence is CASSLASGSYEQYF. Written as DNA, the CDR3 is TGTGCCAGCAGCTTGGCTAGCGGGAGCTACGAGCAGTACTTC.

A single count supports this clone. The rearrangement joins TRBV6-5 to TRBJ2-7; weak D call: TRBD1 (6 bases). V was pared by 7 bases and J by 2 bases, with 12 bases between. The CDR3 covers 13 residues. Per germline, CDR1 MNHEY and CDR2 SVGAGI. The CDR3 here is CASTRAGAYEQYF. The CDR3 bases are TGTGCCAGCACCCGAGCAGGGGCCTACGAGCAGTACTTC.

This chain connects TRBV18 to TRBJ2-5; no firm D call. The V and J ends lost 3 bases and 4 bases respectively, with 15 bases between them. Germline CDR1 reads KGHSH; CDR2 reads LQKENI. The CDR3 sequence is 15 residues long. DNA of the CDR3: TGTGCCAGCTCACCCAACCAGGACCTCGGAGAGACCCAGTACTTC. Translated: CASSPNQDLGETQYF.

The table lists this clone with a count of one. The chain combines TRBV6-5 with TRBJ1-1; no reliable D call. This CDR3 contains 13 residues. V was trimmed by 4 bases and J by 4 bases, leaving 10 bases between them. Germline V CDR1 and CDR2: MNHEY, SVGAGI. The CDR3 loop is CASSFGPVTEAFF. Written as DNA, the CDR3 is TGTGCCAGCAGTTTCGGGCCAGTCACTGAAGCTTTCTTT.

This chain joins TRBV18 and TRBJ2-1, with D unresolved. The CDR3 totals 15 residues. Germline-derived CDR1 and CDR2 are KGHSH and LQKENI. The V and J ends lost 2 bases and 0 bases respectively, with 8 bases between them. The CDR3 sequence is CASSPTAGSYNEQFF. CDR3 nucleotides: TGTGCCAGCTCACCAACCGCAGGCTCCTACAATGAGCAGTTCTTC.

The chain is built from TRBV25-1 and TRBJ1-1; D remains unclear. The CDR3 covers 14 residues. Per the germline V gene, CDR1 is MGHDK and CDR2 is SYGVNS. V gave up 6 bases and J gave up 0 bases, with 11 bases separating them. CDR3 nucleotides: TGTGCCAGCAGCCGAACAAACATGAACACTGAAGCTTTCTTT. This encodes CASSRTNMNTEAFF. Full variable domain (missing parts from reference TRBV25-1 and TRBJ1-1): EADIYQTPRYLVIGTGKKITLECSQTMGHDKMYWYQQDPGMELHLIHYSYGVNSTEKGDLSSESTVSRIRTEHFPLTLESARPSHTSQYLCASSRTNMNTEAFFGQGTRLTVV.

The V gene is TRBV14, the J gene TRBJ2-1; D is uncertain. Germline V gene sequence: CDR1 SGHDN, CDR2 FVKESK. V dropped 0 bases and J dropped 2 bases, with 8 bases sitting between them. The CDR3 length is 15 residues. CDR3 DNA sequence: TGTGCCAGCAGCCAAGAAGGAGTAGCCTACAATGAGCAGTTCTTC. Translation: CASSQEGVAYNEQFF.

This clone was detected once. This chain connects TRBV5-1 to TRBJ2-3; no reliable D call. The germline gives CDR1 SGHRS, CDR2 YFSETQ. The V gene lost 1 base and the J gene lost 5 bases, with 14 bases spanning the gap. The CDR3 has 15 amino acids. For the CDR3, the DNA is TGCGCCAGCAGCTTGCGTACAGCCCCGGGAGATACGCAGTATTTT. Protein sequence: CASSLRTAPGDTQYF. Variable domain in full (rest from reference TRBV5-1 and TRBJ2-3): KAGVTQTPRYLIKTRGQQVTLSCSPISGHRSVSWYQQTPGQGLQFLFEYFSETQRNKGNFPGRFSGRQFSNSRSEMNVSTLELGDSALYLCASSLRTAPGDTQYFGPGTRLTVL.

The gene calls are TRBV18 and TRBJ2-5, with TRBD2 identical over 8 bases. Germline-derived CDR1 and CDR2 are KGHSH and LQKENI. The length of the CDR3 is 14 residues. After removal of 3 bases from V and 5 bases from J, the junction contained 5 bases not matched to a gene. In DNA form, the CDR3 reads TGTGCCAGCTCACCGCAGAGCGGGGGCGAGACCCAGTACTTC. The encoded protein is CASSPQSGGETQYF.

The sample holds one count of this clone. The J gene is TRBJ2-5, the V gene TRBV4-1; D not resolved. Trimming stripped 0 bases from V and 4 bases from J, with 9 bases between. The CDR3 has 14 residues. CDR1 MGHRA and CDR2 YSYEKL come from the germline V gene. Here the CDR3 DNA reads TGCGCCAGCAGCCAAGAAACCGACCCAGAGACCCAGTACTTC. This codes for CASSQETDPETQYF.

In the case of this clone: In the same sample, other DNA sequences code for this CDR3. The V gene is TRBV6-5, the J gene TRBJ1-1; no definite D call. CDR3 length: 14 amino acids. Trimming took off 2 bases at V and 1 base at J, with 8 bases between the two ends. Germline V lookup: CDR1 MNHEY, CDR2 SVGAGI. DNA for the CDR3: TGTGCCAGCAGTTACGGCGGGTCGAACACTGAAGCTTTCTTT. Protein sequence: CASSYGGSNTEAFF.

V is TRBV7-9 and J is TRBJ2-5; D remains ambiguous. The CDR3 sequence is 13 residues long. Trimming removed 2 bases from V and 2 bases from J, with 6 bases in between. Per germline, CDR1 SEHNR and CDR2 FQNEAQ (reference sequence). The CDR3 spells CASSLNRQETQYF. CDR3 coding DNA: TGTGCCAGCAGCTTAAACAGACAAGAGACCCAGTACTTC.

The J gene is TRBJ2-3, the V gene TRBV25-1; 8 bases map to TRBD1. The V gene's germline CDR1 is MGHDK and CDR2 SYGVNS. The V gene end was trimmed by 7 bases and the J gene end by 5 bases; junction bases not matched to a gene: 14. The length of the CDR3 is 16 residues. As DNA, the CDR3 is TGTGCCAGCAACCCCCTCACTACAGGGGGAAGAGATACGCAGTATTTT. This translates into CASNPLTTGGRDTQYF. The full variable domain, its missing parts supplied by reference TRBV25-1 and TRBJ2-3, is EADIYQTPRYLVIGTGKKITLECSQTMGHDKMYWYQQDPGMELHLIHYSYGVNSTEKGDLSSESTVSRIRTEHFPLTLESARPSHTSQYLCASNPLTTGGRDTQYFGPGTRLTVL.

The chain is built from TRBV5-1 and TRBJ2-2, with 9 bases identical to TRBD1. The ends lost 4 bases at V and 8 bases at J; junction bases unmatched: 24. CDR3 length: 20 amino acids. CDR1 SGHRS and CDR2 YFSETQ come from the germline V gene. The CDR3: CASSPGRGTGRLDSFGELFF. In DNA form, the CDR3 reads TGCGCCAGCAGCCCTGGACGCGGGACAGGGAGACTAGACTCCTTTGGGGAGCTGTTTTTT.

The chain recombines TRBV5-1 with TRBJ2-7, with 7 nucleotides matching TRBD1. V lost 3 bases and J lost 2; bases outside the gene matches: 5. The length of the CDR3 is 14 residues. Germline values: CDR1 SGHRS, CDR2 YFSETQ. The DNA of the CDR3 is TGCGCCAGCAGCTCAGGACAGGAACCCTACGAGCAGTACTTC. Protein product: CASSSGQEPYEQYF.

This chain uses TRBV30 with TRBJ2-7, with D possibly matching TRBD1 (5 bases). This CDR3 has 13 residues. Trimming pared 2 bases from V and 5 bases from J, leaving 13 bases between. The germline CDR1 and CDR2 sequences are GTSNPN and SVGIG (reference sequence). The chain's CDR3 is CAWSRAGSNEQYF. CDR3 nucleotides: TGTGCCTGGAGTCGAGCAGGGTCAAACGAGCAGTACTTC.

This clone was counted once. The V call is TRBV30, the J call TRBJ1-4; D unresolved. The germline V gene has CDR1 GTSNPN and CDR2 SVGIG (reference sequence). The CDR3 consists of 19 residues. V gave up 0 bases and J gave up 1 base, with 21 bases separating them. This chain's CDR3 is CAWSVYRSRLPVTNEKLFF. The CDR3 coding sequence is TGTGCCTGGAGTGTCTATAGAAGCCGGCTTCCAGTAACTAATGAAAAACTGTTTTTT.